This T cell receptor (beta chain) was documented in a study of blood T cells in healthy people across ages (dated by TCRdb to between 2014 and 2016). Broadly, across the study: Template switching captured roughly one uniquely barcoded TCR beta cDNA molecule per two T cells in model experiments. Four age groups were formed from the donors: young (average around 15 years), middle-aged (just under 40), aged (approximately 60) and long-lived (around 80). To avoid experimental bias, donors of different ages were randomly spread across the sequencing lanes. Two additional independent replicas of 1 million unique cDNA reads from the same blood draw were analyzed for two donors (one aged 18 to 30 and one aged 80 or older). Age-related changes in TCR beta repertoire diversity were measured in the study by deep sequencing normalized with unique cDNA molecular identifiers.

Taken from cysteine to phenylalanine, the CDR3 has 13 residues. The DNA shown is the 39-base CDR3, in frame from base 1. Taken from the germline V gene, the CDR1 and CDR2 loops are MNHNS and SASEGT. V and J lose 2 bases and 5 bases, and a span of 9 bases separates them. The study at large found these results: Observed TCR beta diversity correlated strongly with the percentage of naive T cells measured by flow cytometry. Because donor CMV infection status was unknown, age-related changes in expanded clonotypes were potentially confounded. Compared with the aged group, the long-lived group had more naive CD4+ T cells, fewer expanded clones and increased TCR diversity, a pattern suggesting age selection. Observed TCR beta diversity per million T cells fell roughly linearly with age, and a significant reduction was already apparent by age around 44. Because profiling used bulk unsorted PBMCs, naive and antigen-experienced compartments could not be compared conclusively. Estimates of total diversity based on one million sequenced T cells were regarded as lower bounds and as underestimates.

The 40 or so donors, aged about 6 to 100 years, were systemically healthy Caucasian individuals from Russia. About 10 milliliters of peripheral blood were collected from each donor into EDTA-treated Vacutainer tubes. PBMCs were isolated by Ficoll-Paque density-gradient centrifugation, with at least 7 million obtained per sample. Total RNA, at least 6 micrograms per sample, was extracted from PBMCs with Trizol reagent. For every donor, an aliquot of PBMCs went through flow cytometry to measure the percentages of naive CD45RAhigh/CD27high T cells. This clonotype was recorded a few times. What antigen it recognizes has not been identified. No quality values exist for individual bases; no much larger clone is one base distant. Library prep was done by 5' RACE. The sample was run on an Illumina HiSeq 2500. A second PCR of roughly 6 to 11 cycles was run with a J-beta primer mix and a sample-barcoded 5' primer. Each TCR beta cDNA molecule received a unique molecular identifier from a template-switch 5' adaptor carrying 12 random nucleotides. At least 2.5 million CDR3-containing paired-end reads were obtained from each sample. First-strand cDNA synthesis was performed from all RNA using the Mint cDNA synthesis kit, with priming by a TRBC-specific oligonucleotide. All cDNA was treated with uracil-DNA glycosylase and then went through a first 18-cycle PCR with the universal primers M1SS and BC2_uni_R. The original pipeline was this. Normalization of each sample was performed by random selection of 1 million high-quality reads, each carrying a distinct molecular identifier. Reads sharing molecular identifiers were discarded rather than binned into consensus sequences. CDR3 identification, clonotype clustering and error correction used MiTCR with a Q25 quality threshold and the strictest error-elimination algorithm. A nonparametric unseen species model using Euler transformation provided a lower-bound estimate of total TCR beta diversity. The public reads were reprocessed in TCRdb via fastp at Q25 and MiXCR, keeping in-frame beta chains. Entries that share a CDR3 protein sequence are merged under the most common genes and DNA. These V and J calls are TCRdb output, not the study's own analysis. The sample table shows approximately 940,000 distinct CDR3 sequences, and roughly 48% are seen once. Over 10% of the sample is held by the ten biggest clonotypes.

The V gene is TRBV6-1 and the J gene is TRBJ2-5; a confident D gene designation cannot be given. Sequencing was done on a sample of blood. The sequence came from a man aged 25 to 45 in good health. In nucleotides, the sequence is TGTGCCAGCAGTGAACATCTGGGGGAGACCCAGTACTTC. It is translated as CASSEHLGETQYF.